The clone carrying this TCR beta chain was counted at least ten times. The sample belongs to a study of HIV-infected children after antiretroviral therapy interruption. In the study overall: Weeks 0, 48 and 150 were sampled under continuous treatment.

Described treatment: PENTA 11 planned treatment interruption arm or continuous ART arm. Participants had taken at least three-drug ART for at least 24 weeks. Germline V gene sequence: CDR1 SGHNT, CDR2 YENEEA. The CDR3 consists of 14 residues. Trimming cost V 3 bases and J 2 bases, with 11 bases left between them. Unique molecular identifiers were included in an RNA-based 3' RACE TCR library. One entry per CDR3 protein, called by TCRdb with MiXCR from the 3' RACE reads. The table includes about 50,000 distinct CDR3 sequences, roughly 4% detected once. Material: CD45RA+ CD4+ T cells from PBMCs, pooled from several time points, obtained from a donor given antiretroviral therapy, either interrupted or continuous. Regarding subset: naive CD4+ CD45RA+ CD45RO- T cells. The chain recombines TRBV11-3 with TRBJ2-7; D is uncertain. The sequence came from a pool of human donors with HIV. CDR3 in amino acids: CASSFGEGTYEQYF. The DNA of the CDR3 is TGTGCCAGCAGCTTCGGCGAAGGAACCTACGAGCAGTACTTC.